This T cell receptor (beta chain) was sequenced for a study of OX40 agonist ivuxolimab in advanced cancers. Using immunoSEQ multiplex PCR, the repertoire was profiled, and TCRdb retains in-frame clones only, with some absent. Here the sample spans 20,000 or so clones, approximately 80% being singletons. The V gene end was trimmed by 4 bases and the J gene end by 1 base; junction bases not matched to a gene: 3. Germline CDR1 and CDR2: LNHDA and SQIVND (reference sequence). This CDR3 region has 14 residues. The chain recombines TRBV19 with TRBJ1-1, with 7 positions matching TRBD1. The TCR was taken from an adult with an advanced solid tumor such as melanoma, head and neck, liver or kidney cancer. The material sequenced was CD4+ or CD8+ T cells sorted from blood, taken in a trial of the OX40 agonist ivuxolimab. DNA for the CDR3: TGTGCCAGTAGTACAGGGGGTGGGAACACTGAAGCTTTCTTT. It codes for CASSTGGGNTEAFF.